These T cell receptor beta chains were read from a single sample in a study of OX40 agonist ivuxolimab in advanced cancers. Profiling relied on immunoSEQ multiplex PCR, and the TCRdb table lists in-frame clones only, not all of them. This table holds some 20,000 clones, about 88% found once. Sequences were derived from CD4+ or CD8+ T cells sorted from blood, sampled in a trial of the OX40 agonist ivuxolimab. These receptors came from an adult with an advanced solid tumor such as melanoma, head and neck, liver or kidney cancer. The conserved cysteine and the conserved F or W are not part of the CDR3 here. The order of the fields is V gene, CDR3 length, clone size, J gene, CDR3 protein. Clone size is stated in some rows and not others, as once, few, many or a class when expanded.

v_gene: TRBV29-1; len: 13; abundance: once; j_gene: TRBJ2-1; CDR3aa: SVVGQEGSYNEQF
v_gene: TRBV28; len: 13; abundance: once; j_gene: TRBJ2-5; CDR3aa: AACVAGGIQETQY
v_gene: TRBV28; len: 13; abundance: -; j_gene: TRBJ1-6; CDR3aa: ASSPPGDDNSPLH
v_gene: TRBV7-3; len: 12; abundance: -; j_gene: TRBJ2-3; CDR3aa: ASSLYSGTDTQY
v_gene: TRBV29-1; len: 12; abundance: -; j_gene: TRBJ2-7; CDR3aa: SVLQPGTEYEQY
v_gene: TRBV10-3; len: 14; abundance: -; j_gene: TRBJ2-7; CDR3aa: AISEPELPGAPEQY
v_gene: TRBV4-1; len: 10; abundance: once; j_gene: TRBJ1-1; CDR3aa: ASSQKGPLAF
v_gene: TRBV27; len: 12; abundance: once; j_gene: TRBJ2-1; CDR3aa: ASSFVISSYEQF
v_gene: TRBV19; len: 12; abundance: once; j_gene: TRBJ1-1; CDR3aa: ASMQRAGSTEAF
v_gene: TRBV27; len: 12; abundance: -; j_gene: TRBJ1-2; CDR3aa: ASSASSANYGYT
v_gene: TRBV9; len: 13; abundance: -; j_gene: TRBJ2-5; CDR3aa: ASSGSGTAQETQY
v_gene: TRBV5-5; len: 14; abundance: -; j_gene: TRBJ2-7; CDR3aa: ASSSPGLAGAYEQY
v_gene: TRBV28; len: 14; abundance: -; j_gene: TRBJ2-3; CDR3aa: ASSSGKGVGTDTQY
v_gene: TRBV4-1; len: 12; abundance: -; j_gene: TRBJ2-7; CDR3aa: ASSQGTSGNEQY
v_gene: TRBV7-9; len: 10; abundance: -; j_gene: TRBJ2-1; CDR3aa: ASSETSGRKF
v_gene: TRBV4-2; len: 11; abundance: -; j_gene: TRBJ1-1; CDR3aa: ASSQGDREAAF
v_gene: TRBV4-3; len: 13; abundance: -; j_gene: TRBJ2-1; CDR3aa: ASSLGGTHDNEQF
v_gene: TRBV6-9; len: 13; abundance: -; j_gene: TRBJ1-1; CDR3aa: ASSYVKSLGTEAF
v_gene: TRBV6-5; len: 13; abundance: -; j_gene: TRBJ1-5; CDR3aa: ASSLTGSLNQPQH
v_gene: TRBV18; len: 11; abundance: -; j_gene: TRBJ2-7; CDR3aa: ASSQDRGYEQY
v_gene: TRBV11-2; len: 13; abundance: -; j_gene: TRBJ2-7; CDR3aa: ASSSGTDRAYEQY
v_gene: TRBV4-1; len: 12; abundance: -; j_gene: TRBJ1-1; CDR3aa: ASSQVKAGAEAF
v_gene: TRBV19; len: 11; abundance: -; j_gene: TRBJ2-7; CDR3aa: ASSPTGSYEQY
v_gene: TRBV30; len: 15; abundance: -; j_gene: TRBJ2-7; CDR3aa: AWSEQVLVISSYEQY
v_gene: TRBV6-5; len: 10; abundance: -; j_gene: TRBJ1-1; CDR3aa: ASSYHPGEAF
v_gene: TRBV2; len: 11; abundance: -; j_gene: TRBJ2-7; CDR3aa: ASGLAGNYEQY
v_gene: TRBV7-9; len: 10; abundance: -; j_gene: TRBJ2-7; CDR3aa: ASSPATGEQY
v_gene: TRBV5-4; len: 12; abundance: once; j_gene: TRBJ2-7; CDR3aa: ASSLGMAGALLY
v_gene: TRBV6-1; len: 10; abundance: -; j_gene: TRBJ2-7; CDR3aa: ASSFSSYEQY
v_gene: TRBV19; len: 12; abundance: -; j_gene: TRBJ2-7; CDR3aa: ASSMSGPSYEQY
v_gene: TRBV19; len: 17; abundance: -; j_gene: TRBJ1-1; CDR3aa: ASRILSGQGVPWGTEAF
v_gene: TRBV4-3; len: 12; abundance: few; j_gene: TRBJ2-7; CDR3aa: ASSQDTGYYEQY
v_gene: TRBV9; len: 12; abundance: -; j_gene: TRBJ2-3; CDR3aa: ASSSRKGADTQY
v_gene: TRBV6-5; len: 12; abundance: -; j_gene: TRBJ2-7; CDR3aa: ASSYRLQGYEQY